This passage covers 26 T cell receptor beta chains from one sample sequenced in a study of shared clonotypes between healthy human individuals (dated by TCRdb to 2020 to 2021). CD8 naive samples were CD45RO-negative cells positively selected for CCR7, giving a CD45RA+CCR7+ population that excluded TemRA cells. Libraries came from the immunoSEQ multiplex PCR assay. TCRdb mirrors the immuneACCESS table, restricted to in-frame sequences. Some clones are absent from its copies; in checked studies, under half trace to an unresolved V gene, and the reason for the others is unknown. This sample has 1.5 million to 2.5 million clones in its table, and roughly 94% of those were observed once. The leading ten clones occupy 0.9% to 1.5% of the sample. The specimen was naive CD8+ T cells sorted from blood. The cell subset or site label of this sample denotes: CD45RA+CCR7+. The receptor set was obtained from a man between 18 and 29 years old in good health.

The chain employs TRBV29-1 and TRBJ2-1; D is perhaps TRBD2 (6 bases). CDR1 and CDR2 from the germline V gene are SQVTM and ANQGSEA. The CDR3 is 15 residues long. V lost 4 bases, J lost 0 bases, and 13 bases lay in between. The CDR3 DNA sequence: TGCAGCGTTGTTGGGGGGTCACGCTCCTACAATGAGCAGTTCTTC. It translates to CSVVGGSRSYNEQFF.

The chain carries TRBV13 and TRBJ2-3; D may match TRBD1 or TRBD2 (5 bases each). This CDR3 has 18 residues. Germline V gene lookup returns CDR1 PRHDT and CDR2 FYEKMQ (reference sequence). Trimming pared 6 bases from V and 2 bases from J, leaving 24 bases between. CDR3 in amino acids: CASRERDRDGGYTDTQYF. For the CDR3, the DNA is TGTGCCAGCAGAGAGAGAGACCGGGACGGAGGATACACAGATACGCAGTATTTT.

CDR3 amino acids: CASSLGGQDEQYF. CDR3 nucleotide sequence: TGTGCCAGCAGCTTAGGGGGCCAGGACGAGCAGTACTTC. The genes are TRBV7-9 and TRBJ2-7; D perhaps matches TRBD1 (5 bases). CDR1 and CDR2 from the germline V gene are SEHNR and FQNEAQ (reference sequence). The CDR3 is made up of 13 amino acids. Trimming shortened V by 1 base and J by 5 bases, and 9 bases separated the two germline ends.

This clone turned up a few times. Other DNA sequences from this sample encode an identical CDR3 as well. The V call is TRBV28, the J call TRBJ1-5; D ambiguous. The CDR3 runs 13 residues. The ends were cut back, 1 base at V and 1 base at J, with 2 bases in the middle. The germline V gene has CDR1 MDHEN and CDR2 SYDVKM. This CDR3 reads CASSLSSNQPQHF. The CDR3, as DNA: TGTGCCAGCAGTTTATCCAGCAATCAGCCCCAGCATTTT. Variable domain in full (rest from reference TRBV28 and TRBJ1-5): DVKVTQSSRYLVKRTGEKVFLECVQDMDHENMFWYRQDPGLGLRLIYFSYDVKMKEKGDIPEGYSVSREKKERFSLILESASTNQTSMYLCASSLSSNQPQHFGDGTRLSIL.

The chain has TRBV11-2 and TRBJ2-1; 13 nucleotides match TRBD2. The V gene's germline CDR1 is SGHAT and CDR2 FQNNGV. The V segment lost 5 bases and the J segment 15 bases; nucleotides outside the gene matches: 4. CDR3 length equals 12 residues. The DNA of the CDR3 is TGTGCCAGCAGCCTCGGACTAGCGGGAGTGTTCTTC. It translates to CASSLGLAGVFF.

A note on this clone: The same CDR3 is also encoded by other DNA sequences in this sample. V usage is TRBV30 and J usage is TRBJ1-2; TRBD1 matches 9 bases. The CDR3 length is 15 residues. Germline V gene data show CDR1 as GTSNPN and CDR2 as SVGIG (reference sequence). V was clipped by 0 bases and J by 1 base; unmatched bases: 3. The CDR3 DNA reads TGTGCCTGGAGTGTAACAGGGGGCGATAACTATGGCTACACCTTC. Encoded protein: CAWSVTGGDNYGYTF.

The chain joins TRBV2 to TRBJ1-2; 7 bases agree with TRBD1. The CDR3 is 14 amino acids. J lost 4 bases, V lost 6 bases, and 8 bases had no gene match. Germline lookup yields CDR1 SNHLY and CDR2 FYNNEI. CDR3 residues: CASSYVDRIYGYTF. In DNA, the CDR3 is TGTGCCAGCAGCTACGTGGACAGGATCTATGGCTACACCTTC.

The rearrangement links TRBV6-5 to TRBJ2-5, with D possibly matching TRBD2 (6 bases). Germline CDR1 and CDR2: MNHEY and SVGAGI. The length of the CDR3 is 13 residues. The germline V and J ends were trimmed by 2 bases and 7 bases, with 11 bases remaining between them. The CDR3 region has the DNA TGTGCCAGCAGTTACGGGGGGTCGGGGACCCAGTACTTC. Amino acids: CASSYGGSGTQYF.

The chain uses TRBV27 and TRBJ1-2; no reliable D call. CDR1 and CDR2 from the germline V gene are MNHEY and SMNVEV (reference sequence). This CDR3 contains 14 residues. V dropped 2 bases and J dropped 8 bases, with 15 bases sitting between them. The CDR3 region has the DNA TGTGCCAGCAGTTTAGTGGGTGGGTCATTAGGCTACACCTTC. This codes for CASSLVGGSLGYTF.

This chain's CDR3 is CASRHTGSHEQYF. For the CDR3, the DNA is TGTGCCAGCAGGCATACAGGGTCCCACGAGCAGTACTTC. This rearrangement joins TRBV13 to TRBJ2-7, with a weak D call TRBD1 (6 bases). The CDR3 extends over 13 amino acids. V was clipped by 6 bases and J by 5 bases, with 14 bases between them. From germline, CDR1 is PRHDT and CDR2 FYEKMQ (reference sequence). Based on the CDR3 plus reference TRBV13 and TRBJ2-7, the full variable domain is AAGVIQSPRHLIKEKRETATLKCYPIPRHDTVYWYQQGPGQDPQFLISFYEKMQSDKGSIPDRFSAQQFSDYHSELNMSSLELGDSALYFCASRHTGSHEQYFGPGTRLTVT.

V gene TRBV6-1 combines with J gene TRBJ1-2; 7 bases line up with TRBD1. Germline loops: CDR1 MNHNS, CDR2 SASEGT. The V and J ends lost 2 bases and 3 bases, in that order; junction bases with no gene match: 3. The CDR3 spans 14 residues. CDR3 sequence (DNA): TGTGCCAGCAGTGAATGGGGGACAGACTATGGCTACACCTTC. It is translated as CASSEWGTDYGYTF.

In this sample, this clone turned up once. This sequence joins TRBV5-1 and TRBJ2-7, with 11 nucleotides matching TRBD2. CDR3 length equals 16 residues. V was clipped by 0 bases and J by 2 bases; unmatched bases: 4. CDR1 SGHRS and CDR2 YFSETQ come from the germline V gene. CDR3 bases: TGCGCCAGCAGCTTGGCTAGCGGGGGGATTCCCTACGAGCAGTACTTC. This gives the protein CASSLASGGIPYEQYF.

The chain carries TRBV11-2 and TRBJ2-7; D is possibly TRBD1 (5 bases). Trimming cost V 6 bases and J 0 bases, with 9 bases left between them. This CDR3 comprises 13 residues. From germline, CDR1 is SGHAT and CDR2 FQNNGV. The chain's CDR3 is CASRGQNSYEQYF. CDR3 coding DNA: TGTGCCAGCAGGGGGCAAAACTCCTACGAGCAGTACTTC.

This chain uses TRBV28 with TRBJ2-6; D is ambiguous. The CDR3 spans 17 residues. Germline lookup yields CDR1 MDHEN and CDR2 SYDVKM. Trimming pared 3 bases from V and 0 bases from J, leaving 12 bases between. This chain's CDR3 is CASSFNSDSSGANVLTF. The DNA of the CDR3 is TGTGCCAGCAGTTTTAACAGCGATAGCTCTGGGGCCAACGTCCTGACTTTC.

The V gene is TRBV6-6, the J gene TRBJ1-2; 7 nucleotides agree with TRBD1. The CDR3 length is 13 residues. The germline V gene has CDR1 MNHNY and CDR2 SVGAGI (reference sequence). V gave up 0 bases and J gave up 8 bases; unmatched junction bases: 3. CDR3 sequence: CASSYSTGSGYTF. CDR3 DNA: TGTGCCAGCAGTTACTCGACAGGGAGCGGCTACACCTTC.

The chain links TRBV5-1 to TRBJ2-1, with D perhaps matching TRBD2 (5 bases). Germline V gene data show CDR1 as SGHRS and CDR2 as YFSETQ. The CDR3 has 17 residues. V was pared by 0 bases and J by 0 bases, with 13 bases between. Written as DNA, the CDR3 is TGCGCCAGCAGCTTGGTCGGGGTGCAGAGCTCCTACAATGAGCAGTTCTTC. Translation: CASSLVGVQSSYNEQFF.

This clone was counted a single time. This sequence joins TRBV7-6 and TRBJ1-1; D remains unclear. Germline lookup yields CDR1 SGHVS and CDR2 FNYEAQ. CDR3 length: 14 residues. Trimming stripped 2 bases from V and 5 bases from J, with 12 bases between. The CDR3: CASSLFAEPTEAFF. CDR3 nucleotides: TGTGCCAGCAGCTTATTTGCAGAGCCAACTGAAGCTTTCTTT.

The V and J genes are TRBV5-5 and TRBJ2-7, with 9 bases that match TRBD1. Germline CDR1 SGHKS, CDR2 YYEKEE (reference sequence). The CDR3 is made up of 16 amino acids. Trimming cost V 3 bases and J 5 bases; bases outside gene matches: 12. CDR3 loop: CASSSGTGTISHEQYF. The CDR3 DNA is TGTGCCAGCAGCTCCGGGACAGGGACCATTTCCCACGAGCAGTACTTC.

V gene TRBV11-2 combines with J gene TRBJ2-5; D might be TRBD2 (6 bases). V was pared by 4 bases and J by 5 bases, with 11 bases between. Germline lookup yields CDR1 SGHAT and CDR2 FQNNGV. This CDR3 has 13 amino acids. This chain's CDR3 is CASSYTSRETQYF. DNA for the CDR3: TGTGCCAGCAGCTATACTAGCCGGGAGACCCAGTACTTC. Using reference TRBV11-2 and TRBJ2-5 for the parts outside the CDR3, the full variable domain is EAGVAQSPRYKIIEKRQSVAFWCNPISGHATLYWYQQILGQGPKLLIQFQNNGVVDDSQLPKDRFSAERLKGVDSTLKIQPAKLEDSAVYLCASSYTSRETQYFGPGTRLLVL.

The chain couples TRBV7-2 to TRBJ2-2, with 10 positions matching TRBD2. The CDR3 has 17 residues. V dropped 4 bases and J dropped 3; count of bases not matched to a gene: 8. From germline, CDR1 is SGHTA and CDR2 FQGNSA. The CDR3 protein is CASSSLTSGIYTGELFF. The CDR3 DNA sequence: TGTGCCAGCAGCTCCCTAACTAGCGGGATCTACACCGGGGAGCTGTTTTTT.

The chain combines TRBV7-9 with TRBJ2-3; D tentatively fits TRBD1 or TRBD2 (5 bases each). This CDR3 has 14 amino acids. Germline V lookup: CDR1 SEHNR, CDR2 FQNEAQ (reference sequence). The ends were cut back, 5 bases at V and 4 bases at J, with 13 bases in the middle. The CDR3 coding sequence is TGTGCCAGCAGCCCCCCGGGACCTCCAGATACGCAGTATTTT. The encoded protein is CASSPPGPPDTQYF.

CDR3 DNA sequence: TGCGCCAGCAGCGTTAATCAGGGGGCCTACGAGCAGTACTTC. Translating gives CASSVNQGAYEQYF. The gene calls are TRBV4-3 and TRBJ2-7, with 7 bases lining up with TRBD1. The V and J ends lost 5 bases and 2 bases, in that order; junction bases with no gene match: 6. Germline lookup yields CDR1 LGHNA and CDR2 YSLEER. The CDR3 is made up of 14 amino acids.

The chain recombines TRBV27 with TRBJ2-1; TRBD2 agrees at 7 bases. The J segment lost 14 bases and the V segment lost 6 bases, leaving 10 bases of the junction unmatched. CDR3 length equals 12 residues. The germline gives CDR1 MNHEY, CDR2 SMNVEV (reference sequence). The CDR3 loop is CASSRGDGWEFF. The DNA of the CDR3 is TGTGCCAGCAGCCGGGGGGACGGGTGGGAGTTCTTC.

Here the CDR3 reads CALELGALYGYTF. The DNA for the CDR3 is TGTGCCCTGGAACTGGGGGCGCTCTATGGCTACACCTTC. The chain uses TRBV30 and TRBJ1-2; tentative D call: TRBD1 (6 bases). From germline, CDR1 is GTSNPN and CDR2 SVGIG (reference sequence). This CDR3 contains 13 residues. Trimming left V 8 bases short and J 4 bases short, with 17 bases between.

On this clone: The same CDR3 is also encoded by other DNA sequences in this sample. The V and J genes are TRBV7-8 and TRBJ1-6; D might be TRBD1 (5 bases). Germline loops: CDR1 SGHVS, CDR2 FQNEAQ. Trimming removed 3 bases at V and 0 bases at J, with 9 bases between. The CDR3 is 16 residues long. CDR3 in DNA: TGTGCCAGCAGCTTGGGACCGAGCTCCTATAATTCACCCCTCCACTTT. It encodes CASSLGPSSYNSPLHF.

CDR3 nucleotides: TGTGCCATGGAGTTGACCTCGGGGACAGGGCACAATCAGCCCCAGCATTTT. Protein: CAMELTSGTGHNQPQHF. The V and J genes are TRBV30 and TRBJ1-5; TRBD1 aligns across 9 bases. Germline CDR1 and CDR2: GTSNPN and SVGIG (reference sequence). J gave up 3 bases and V 8 bases, and 17 bases lay outside the gene matches. CDR3 length equals 17 residues.